Following are 30 T cell receptor beta chains from one sample sequenced in a study of cytomegalovirus exposure and HLA in healthy donors. Amplification used 60 Vbeta primers and 13 Jbeta primers. Using immunoSEQ multiplex PCR, the repertoire was profiled, and TCRdb retains in-frame clones only, with some absent. The table lists under 200,000 clones, approximately 81% of them singletons. Sequenced material: PBMCs. Receptors originate from a boy aged 2-9 years in good health and CMV-seronegative.

This clone was detected only once. The chain carries TRBV7-9 and TRBJ2-3; TRBD1 matches at 12 bases. J gave up 3 bases and V 6 bases, and 10 bases lay outside the gene matches. Per germline, CDR1 SEHNR and CDR2 FQNEAQ (reference sequence). This CDR3 has 17 amino acids. The CDR3, as DNA: TGTGCCAGCAGTTTCACCGGGACAGGGGGCATAACAGATACGCAGTATTTT. Translated: CASSFTGTGGITDTQYF.

The chain is built from TRBV7-6 and TRBJ1-1; a possible D gene is TRBD1 (5 bases). CDR3 size: 15 residues. Per germline, CDR1 SGHVS and CDR2 FNYEAQ. V gave up 1 base and J gave up 6 bases, with 15 bases separating them. As DNA, the CDR3 is TGTGCCAGCAGCTTAGGCTGGGGGGGATCCTCTGAAGCTTTCTTT. This gives the protein CASSLGWGGSSEAFF.

This chain connects TRBV11-2 to TRBJ2-2, with 7 bases aligning to TRBD1. V shed 5 bases, J shed 1 base, and the junction held 4 bases outside the gene matches. CDR3 length equals 15 residues. Germline CDR1 and CDR2: SGHAT and FQNNGV. CDR3 in amino acids: CASSPGTVNTGELFF. CDR3 DNA: TGTGCCAGCAGCCCCGGGACAGTGAACACCGGGGAGCTGTTTTTT.

This clone came up once. The V call is TRBV19, the J call TRBJ2-1, with D possibly TRBD2 on 6 matching bases. The germline gives CDR1 LNHDA, CDR2 SQIVND (reference sequence). This CDR3 is built from 15 residues. Trimming cost V 4 bases and J 9 bases, with 19 bases left between them. This CDR3 is CASSTPGGSDGEQFF. CDR3 DNA: TGTGCCAGTAGTACCCCTGGAGGGTCCGACGGTGAGCAGTTCTTC.

This chain connects TRBV30 to TRBJ2-5, with TRBD1 matching 10 bases. The tail of the sequence fits TRBJ2-7 better, so the J call may be wrong. CDR3 size: 16 residues. Germline lookup yields CDR1 GTSNPN and CDR2 SVGIG (reference sequence). The CDR3 loop reads CAWSVPPGQGIHEQYF. The CDR3 DNA reads as TGTGCCTGGAGTGTCCCCCCGGGACAGGGGATCCACGAGCAGTACTTC.

The CDR3 sequence: CASSLPLQPQHF. As DNA, the CDR3 is TGTGCCAGCAGCTTGCCCCTTCAGCCCCAGCATTTT. This chain links TRBV5-8 with TRBJ1-5, with D unclear. Per germline, CDR1 SGHTS and CDR2 YDEGEE. With 1 base removed from V and 6 bases from J, the gap between germline ends came to 5 bases. The CDR3 totals 12 residues.

This clone appeared once. The chain links TRBV11-2 to TRBJ1-1; TRBD1 might be the D (6 bases). Germline lookup yields CDR1 SGHAT and CDR2 FQNNGV. This CDR3 is built from 15 residues. Trimming took off 2 bases at V and 5 bases at J, with 15 bases between the two ends. CDR3 sequence (DNA): TGTGCCAGCAGCTTAATGGGGGCCGGGGGGACTGAAGCTTTCTTT. This codes for CASSLMGAGGTEAFF.

The CDR3 DNA is TGTGCCAGCAGCCGGGGGACAGGGCGGTACGAGCAGTACTTC. Residues: CASSRGTGRYEQYF. The chain combines TRBV14 with TRBJ2-7; 9 positions agree with TRBD1. This CDR3 has 14 amino acids. The trim removed 4 bases at V and 4 bases at J, leaving 5 bases unmatched. Germline assignment: CDR1 SGHDN and CDR2 FVKESK.

This clone was detected only once. The chain is built from TRBV28 and TRBJ1-2, with 9 nucleotides matching TRBD1. J lost 3 bases, V lost 2 bases, and 7 bases had no gene match. In germline, CDR1 is MDHEN, CDR2 SYDVKM. This CDR3 spans 16 amino acids. CDR3 loop: CASSLVFRDRDYGYTF. CDR3 in DNA: TGTGCCAGCAGTTTAGTTTTTCGGGACAGGGACTATGGCTACACCTTC.

The rearrangement joins TRBV5-1 to TRBJ2-7, with 13 bases lining up with TRBD2. The CDR3 spans 17 residues. V trimming: 4 bases; J trimming: 2 bases; junction bases outside the gene matches: 9. Germline loops: CDR1 SGHRS, CDR2 YFSETQ. This CDR3 reads CASSKGLAGSPAYEQYF. CDR3 nucleotide sequence: TGCGCCAGCAGCAAGGGACTAGCGGGATCGCCCGCCTACGAGCAGTACTTC.

The chain is built from TRBV11-2 and TRBJ2-3, with D maybe TRBD2 (5 bases). Trimming removed 3 bases from V and 1 base from J, with 11 bases in between. In germline, CDR1 is SGHAT, CDR2 FQNNGV. The CDR3 loop spans 15 amino acids. CDR3 region: CASSFEGLRTDTQYF. The CDR3 DNA follows: TGTGCCAGCAGCTTTGAGGGCCTGCGCACAGATACGCAGTATTTT. Based on the CDR3 plus reference TRBV11-2 and TRBJ2-3, the full variable domain is EAGVAQSPRYKIIEKRQSVAFWCNPISGHATLYWYQQILGQGPKLLIQFQNNGVVDDSQLPKDRFSAERLKGVDSTLKIQPAKLEDSAVYLCASSFEGLRTDTQYFGPGTRLTVL.

This sequence joins TRBV2 and TRBJ1-1; TRBD1 might be the D (6 bases). The CDR3 has 15 residues. CDR1 is SNHLY, CDR2 FYNNEI, per germline. The germline V and J ends were trimmed by 0 bases and 4 bases, with 12 bases remaining between them. The CDR3 protein is CASSEALRGGTEAFF. The CDR3, as DNA: TGTGCCAGCAGTGAAGCGCTTAGGGGGGGCACTGAAGCTTTCTTT.

In its sample, this clone was seen once. DNA of the CDR3: TGTGCCAGCAGCAGCGCCGGACTAGCGGCAGACAATGAGCAGTTCTTC. Translation: CASSSAGLAADNEQFF. This chain links TRBV13 with TRBJ2-1, with 10 nucleotides matching TRBD2. Germline V gene data show CDR1 as PRHDT and CDR2 as FYEKMQ (reference sequence). CDR3 size: 16 residues. J was trimmed by 5 bases and V by 5 bases; bases with no gene match: 9.

The V and J genes are TRBV28 and TRBJ1-4; 8 nucleotides match TRBD1. Germline V gene data show CDR1 as MDHEN and CDR2 as SYDVKM. The ends lost 6 bases at V and 8 bases at J; junction bases unmatched: 11. This CDR3 spans 15 amino acids. The CDR3 DNA is TGTGCCAGCAGCCAGGGGGCAAGATACTTGGAAAAACTGTTTTTT. Its protein is CASSQGARYLEKLFF.

The chain employs TRBV2 and TRBJ2-7; 7 bases are shared with TRBD2. The CDR3 is made up of 17 amino acids. Per the germline V gene, CDR1 is SNHLY and CDR2 is FYNNEI. The V and J ends lost 6 bases and 2 bases, in that order; junction bases with no gene match: 16. The chain's CDR3 is CASSAFFPSGRTYEQYF. CDR3 sequence (DNA): TGTGCCAGCAGCGCCTTCTTCCCTAGCGGACGAACCTACGAGCAGTACTTC.

The rearrangement uses TRBV7-2 and TRBJ2-1; a weak D match, TRBD2 (5 bases). This CDR3 spans 12 amino acids. Germline CDR1 is SGHTA and CDR2 is FQGNSA. V lost 5 bases to trimming and J lost 9 bases, with 11 bases between them. CDR3 bases: TGTGCCAGCAGCCGCCCTCGGGGTGAGCAGTTCTTC. It specifies CASSRPRGEQFF. Full variable domain (outside the CDR3, taken from reference TRBV7-2 and TRBJ2-1): GAGVSQSPSNKVTEKGKDVELRCDPISGHTALYWYRQSLGQGLEFLIYFQGNSAPDKSGLPSDRFSAERTGGSVSTLTIQRTQQEDSAVYLCASSRPRGEQFFGPGTRLTVL.

The chain links TRBV2 to TRBJ2-1; TRBD2 is a possible D gene (6 bases). Per germline, CDR1 SNHLY and CDR2 FYNNEI. V was pared by 3 bases and J by 3 bases, with 12 bases between. CDR3 length equals 15 residues. Written as DNA, the CDR3 is TGTGCCAGCAGTGACCCCGGGAGCAGCTACAATGAGCAGTTCTTC. Translated, it gives CASSDPGSSYNEQFF. The full variable domain, with the rest looked up from reference TRBV2 and TRBJ2-1, is EPEVTQTPSHQVTQMGQEVILRCVPISNHLYFYWYRQILGQKVEFLVSFYNNEISEKSEIFDDQFSVERPDGSNFTLKIRSTKLEDSAMYFCASSDPGSSYNEQFFGPGTRLTVL.

This chain connects TRBV28 to TRBJ1-5; possible D gene TRBD1, 5 bases. V gave up 8 bases and J gave up 3 bases, with 14 bases separating them. CDR3 size: 14 residues. The germline V gene has CDR1 MDHEN and CDR2 SYDVKM. In nucleotides, the CDR3 is TGTGCCAGCGCTCCACAGGCTTACAATCAGCCCCAGCATTTT. This codes for CASAPQAYNQPQHF.

The CDR3 nucleotides read TGCAGCGCGGTAGGCCAGCGGAGCACAGATACGCAGTATTTT. Translated, it gives CSAVGQRSTDTQYF. The chain carries TRBV29-1 and TRBJ2-3, with a tentative D call TRBD2 (5 bases). Germline CDR1 SQVTM, CDR2 ANQGSEA. The CDR3 is made up of 14 amino acids. V was clipped by 7 bases and J by 0 bases, with 14 bases between them.

The chain uses TRBV5-4 and TRBJ2-3; 12 nucleotides align to TRBD2. CDR1 and CDR2 (germline): SGHNT, YYREEE (reference sequence). This CDR3 is built from 18 residues. The ends lost 0 bases at V and 0 bases at J; junction bases unmatched: 5. The CDR3 sequence: CASSLGLAGVISTDTQYF. CDR3 DNA: TGTGCCAGCAGCTTGGGACTAGCGGGGGTGATTAGCACAGATACGCAGTATTTT.

The rearrangement links TRBV6-1 to TRBJ2-7; 10 nucleotides match TRBD2. This CDR3 has 16 residues. V was clipped by 1 base and J by 4 bases; unmatched bases: 7. Germline CDR1 reads MNHNS; CDR2 reads SASEGT. CDR3 loop: CASSEGLAGDMYEQYF. The CDR3 coding sequence is TGTGCCAGCAGTGAAGGGCTAGCGGGAGACATGTACGAGCAGTACTTC.

The CDR3, as DNA: TGCGCCAGCAGCTTGACCGGACAGGGAATGGGAGGCTACACCTTC. It encodes CASSLTGQGMGGYTF. The V call is TRBV5-1, the J call TRBJ1-2; 8 bases are shared with TRBD1. Trimming removed 1 base from V and 8 bases from J; junction bases left unmatched: 10. The CDR3 totals 15 residues. Germline V lookup: CDR1 SGHRS, CDR2 YFSETQ.

This clone was recorded only once. V gene TRBV28 combines with J gene TRBJ2-7; 10 nucleotides agree with TRBD2. CDR3 length: 16 amino acids. V lost 3 bases and J lost 2; bases outside the gene matches: 7. The germline gives CDR1 MDHEN, CDR2 SYDVKM. CDR3 amino acids: CASSFSGLAETYEQYF. CDR3 bases: TGTGCCAGCAGTTTTTCCGGACTAGCGGAGACCTACGAGCAGTACTTC.

This clone was seen a handful of times. V and J are TRBV5-4 and TRBJ2-1; 9 nucleotides line up with TRBD2. CDR3 length: 16 amino acids. Germline trimming cut 4 bases from V and 14 bases from J; bases unmatched to any gene: 19. CDR1 and CDR2 from the germline V gene are SGHNT and YYREEE (reference sequence). CDR3 in DNA: TGTGCCAGCAGCCTTACCGGGTCTAGCGGGACCATGGTTGAGTTCTTC. Translating gives CASSLTGSSGTMVEFF.

The chain recombines TRBV7-9 with TRBJ2-1; 12 bases line up with TRBD2. The CDR3 is 14 amino acids. Germline V gene sequence: CDR1 SEHNR, CDR2 FQNEAQ (reference sequence). Losses at the gene ends were 2 bases for V and 12 bases for J; bases not matched to a gene: 5. The CDR3 DNA follows: TGTGCCAGCAGCTTATCCCGGACTAGCGGGATGCAGTTCTTC. This sequence encodes CASSLSRTSGMQFF.

The V and J genes are TRBV5-8 and TRBJ1-6, with 8 bases fitting TRBD1. The germline V gene encodes CDR1 SGHTS and CDR2 YDEGEE. The V and J ends lost 6 bases and 7 bases, in that order; junction bases with no gene match: 9. The CDR3 totals 15 residues. This chain's CDR3 is CASNAAGGRNSPLHF. In nucleotides, the CDR3 is TGTGCCAGCAACGCTGCAGGGGGCAGGAATTCACCCCTCCACTTT. Full variable domain (remainder filled in from reference TRBV5-8 and TRBJ1-6): EAGVTQSPTHLIKTRGQQATLRCSPISGHTSVYWYQQALGLGLQFLLWYDEGEERNRGNFPPRFSGRQFPNYSSELNVNALELEDSALYLCASNAAGGRNSPLHFGNGTRLTVT.

The chain employs TRBV2 and TRBJ2-7; D gene uncertain. The length of the CDR3 is 12 residues. The V end lost 1 base, the J end lost 6 bases, and 7 bases lay between the germline ends. Germline-derived CDR1 and CDR2 are SNHLY and FYNNEI. This CDR3 is CASSEEMAEQYF. CDR3 in DNA: TGTGCCAGCAGTGAAGAGATGGCCGAGCAGTACTTC.

This chain connects TRBV7-8 to TRBJ2-5; 10 bases are a match to TRBD1. J lost 3 bases, V lost 3 bases, and 4 bases had no gene match. CDR3 length equals 15 residues. The germline V gene encodes CDR1 SGHVS and CDR2 FQNEAQ. The CDR3 reads CASSFSGTGEETQYF. The CDR3, as DNA: TGTGCCAGCAGCTTTTCCGGGACAGGGGAAGAGACCCAGTACTTC.

The V and J genes are TRBV7-9 and TRBJ2-3; D uncertain. Per the germline V gene, CDR1 is SEHNR and CDR2 is FQNEAQ (reference sequence). The CDR3 has 16 residues. The V and J ends lost 3 bases and 4 bases respectively, with 17 bases between them. CDR3: CASSLVQSHNPDTQYF. The CDR3 coding sequence is TGTGCCAGCAGCTTGGTACAGTCCCATAACCCAGATACGCAGTATTTT. Full variable domain (missing parts from reference TRBV7-9 and TRBJ2-3): DTGVSQNPRHKITKRGQNVTFRCDPISEHNRLYWYRQTLGQGPEFLTYFQNEAQLEKSRLLSDRFSAERPKGSFSTLEIQRTEQGDSAMYLCASSLVQSHNPDTQYFGPGTRLTVL.

The J gene is TRBJ2-1, the V gene TRBV2, with 12 bases aligning to TRBD2. The germline V gene has CDR1 SNHLY and CDR2 FYNNEI. The CDR3 runs to 15 residues. V lost 8 bases to trimming and J lost 8 bases; unmatched junction nucleotides: 10. CDR3 residues: CASRYGLAGRDEQFF. CDR3 sequence (DNA): TGTGCCAGCCGCTATGGACTAGCGGGAAGGGATGAGCAGTTCTTC.